This passage covers 27 T cell receptor beta chains from one sample sequenced in a study of memory CD4+ T cells and cytomegalovirus serostatus (dated by TCRdb to between 2017 and 2020). The method was the immunoSEQ multiplex PCR assay. Drawn from immuneACCESS, this table holds only the in-frame rearrangements with V and J called that TCRdb kept. Clones are partly lost; checked studies trace under half to an unresolved V gene and leave the rest unexplained. The sample profile shows over 40,000 clones; roughly four fifths of them were found once. The leading ten clones occupy approximately 0.59% of the sample. A FACSAria II was used to sort memory CD4+ T cells, defined as single viable CD3+CD4+CD8-CD45RO+ cells. The sample taken for sequencing was memory CD4+ T cells from blood. These receptor sequences come from an adult in good health and CMV-seronegative.

The chain recombines TRBV6-1 with TRBJ2-5, with 7 bases lining up with TRBD2. With 7 bases clipped from V and 4 bases from J, the junction kept 9 bases outside the gene matches. Germline values: CDR1 MNHNS, CDR2 SASEGT. The CDR3 spans 14 residues. The CDR3 reads CASTQGLPAETQYF. DNA for the CDR3: TGTGCCAGCACCCAGGGACTACCCGCAGAGACCCAGTACTTC.

The chain couples TRBV11-3 to TRBJ1-1; D is possibly TRBD1 (5 bases). The germline V and J ends were trimmed by 5 bases and 5 bases, with 12 bases remaining between them. Germline lookup yields CDR1 SGHNT and CDR2 YENEEA. This CDR3 contains 13 residues. In DNA form, the CDR3 reads TGTGCCAGCAGCCGGGACGGAAGGACTGAAGCTTTCTTT. This encodes CASSRDGRTEAFF.

The DNA of the CDR3 is TGCGCCAGCAGCCATCTCGGGGGGGGGCGAGTCTATGGCTACACCTTC. Protein product: CASSHLGGGRVYGYTF. The chain links TRBV4-1 to TRBJ1-2, with D perhaps matching TRBD1 (6 bases). Germline V gene lookup returns CDR1 MGHRA and CDR2 YSYEKL. The CDR3 spans 16 residues. Trimming took off 3 bases at V and 4 bases at J, with 18 bases between the two ends.

The rearrangement links TRBV5-1 to TRBJ1-2, with D uncertain. The CDR3 length is 16 residues. Germline V gene lookup returns CDR1 SGHRS and CDR2 YFSETQ. Between the trimmed V and J ends, which lost 0 bases and 1 base, there was a span of 13 bases. The CDR3 coding sequence is TGCGCCAGCAGCTTGGAAGGCAGGACCGATAACTATGGCTACACCTTC. Translated: CASSLEGRTDNYGYTF.

This clone has only a few counts. CDR3 in amino acids: CASKDPRGTNQPQHF. The CDR3 DNA reads TGTGCCAGTAAAGACCCCCGGGGTACCAATCAGCCCCAGCATTTT. V is TRBV19 and J is TRBJ1-5; the D is unclear. From germline, CDR1 is LNHDA and CDR2 SQIVND (reference sequence). The CDR3 runs to 15 residues. V lost 7 bases and J 3 bases, leaving 16 bases between the germline ends.

The chain recombines TRBV4-1 with TRBJ1-3, with TRBD1 matching 8 bases. The CDR3 is 17 residues long. V was pared by 4 bases and J by 3 bases, with 11 bases of the junction left unmatched. From germline, CDR1 is MGHRA and CDR2 YSYEKL. This CDR3 reads CASSPGPGGRRGNTIYF. The CDR3 coding sequence is TGCGCCAGCAGCCCAGGCCCAGGGGGCCGACGTGGAAACACCATATATTTT.

The chain carries TRBV5-1 and TRBJ2-7; D may be TRBD1 or TRBD2 (5 bases each). Germline V gene data show CDR1 as SGHRS and CDR2 as YFSETQ. The CDR3 consists of 14 residues. V was shortened by 6 bases and J by 1 base, with 14 bases between the two germline ends. The CDR3 loop is CASTSRGGSYEQYF. CDR3 nucleotides: TGCGCCAGCACCTCTCGTGGGGGATCCTACGAGCAGTACTTC.

The V gene is TRBV28, the J gene TRBJ1-4, with D possibly TRBD1 on 6 matching bases. Trimming shortened V by 8 bases and J by 5 bases, and 24 bases separated the two germline ends. Germline-derived CDR1 and CDR2 are MDHEN and SYDVKM. This CDR3 contains 17 residues. The DNA for the CDR3 is TGTGCCAGCGGACTACCAAGGGGGTTGAGGGGCAATGAAAAACTGTTTTTT. Encoded protein: CASGLPRGLRGNEKLFF.

The CDR3 DNA follows: TGCGCCAGCAGCTTGGGTGGGGCCGGAGGTAACACTGAAGCTTTCTTT. Translation gives CASSLGGAGGNTEAFF. This chain links TRBV5-1 with TRBJ1-1; D may be TRBD1 (5 bases). Deletions cut 0 bases from V and 2 bases from J, with 14 bases between. The germline V gene encodes CDR1 SGHRS and CDR2 YFSETQ. The CDR3 consists of 16 residues.

The chain is built from TRBV6-5 and TRBJ1-4; no clear D. Trimming stripped 0 bases from V and 10 bases from J, with 6 bases between. The CDR3 extends over 12 amino acids. Per germline, CDR1 MNHEY and CDR2 SVGAGI. This chain's CDR3 is CASSYSSSKLFF. DNA for the CDR3: TGTGCCAGCAGTTACTCATCTTCAAAACTGTTTTTT.

The CDR3 is CASSPGQGFDEKLFF. CDR3 DNA: TGTGCCAGCAGCCCCGGACAGGGATTCGATGAAAAACTGTTTTTT. This rearrangement joins TRBV7-9 to TRBJ1-4, with 8 bases lining up with TRBD1. Trimming removed 5 bases from V and 6 bases from J; junction bases left unmatched: 8. This CDR3 comprises 15 residues. Germline V gives CDR1 SEHNR, CDR2 FQNEAQ (reference sequence).

The V gene is TRBV29-1, the J gene TRBJ1-2; D might be TRBD1 (5 bases). Germline V lookup: CDR1 SQVTM, CDR2 ANQGSEA. Trimming cost V 2 bases and J 5 bases, with 12 bases left between them. This CDR3 has 13 residues. This chain's CDR3 is CSVEQGGLYGYTF. CDR3 bases: TGCAGCGTTGAACAGGGCGGTCTATATGGCTACACCTTC.

V gene TRBV11-2 combines with J gene TRBJ2-5; D possibly corresponds to TRBD1 (6 bases). The germline gives CDR1 SGHAT, CDR2 FQNNGV. This CDR3 has 15 residues. V lost 1 base and J 5 bases, leaving 14 bases between the germline ends. CDR3 protein: CASSLGAGGGETQYF. The CDR3 DNA sequence: TGTGCCAGCAGCTTAGGAGCTGGGGGCGGGGAGACCCAGTACTTC.

The rearrangement uses TRBV28 and TRBJ1-6, with D unresolved. Trimming removed 2 bases from V and 8 bases from J, with 7 bases in between. Per the germline V gene, CDR1 is MDHEN and CDR2 is SYDVKM. This CDR3 has 13 residues. CDR3 amino acids: CASSLGVDSPLHF. CDR3 DNA sequence: TGTGCCAGCAGTTTAGGCGTAGATTCACCCCTCCACTTT.

This clone was counted between two and nine times. CDR3 nucleotide sequence: TGTGCCAGCAGCTTAGTGTTAGTTAACGAGCAGTACTTC. Translated, it gives CASSLVLVNEQYF. The chain uses TRBV7-8 and TRBJ2-7; no clear D. Between the trimmed V and J ends, which lost 1 base and 5 bases, there was a span of 9 bases. The CDR3 is made up of 13 amino acids. The V gene's germline CDR1 is SGHVS and CDR2 FQNEAQ.

The V and J genes are TRBV5-5 and TRBJ1-3; D is unresolved. The CDR3 contains 16 residues. The V and J ends lost 1 base and 0 bases respectively, with 11 bases between them. CDR1 and CDR2 (germline): SGHKS, YYEKEE (reference sequence). CDR3 DNA: TGTGCCAGCAGCTTGAGTATTTTAGACTCTGGAAACACCATATATTTT. Translation: CASSLSILDSGNTIYF. Filled out from reference TRBV5-5 and TRBJ1-3, the complete variable domain reads DAGVTQSPTHLIKTRGQQVTLRCSPISGHKSVSWYQQVLGQGPQFIFQYYEKEERGRGNFPDRFSARQFPNYSSELNVNALLLGDSALYLCASSLSILDSGNTIYFGEGSWLTVV.

The rearrangement links TRBV19 to TRBJ1-6; 9 bases agree with TRBD1. CDR3 length: 16 residues. V was pared by 6 bases and J by 4 bases, with 7 bases of the junction left unmatched. Germline CDR1 and CDR2: LNHDA and SQIVND (reference sequence). CDR3 region: CASSLGTGQYNSPLHF. CDR3 nucleotides: TGTGCCAGTAGCCTCGGGACAGGGCAATATAATTCACCCCTCCACTTT. Full variable domain (remainder filled in from reference TRBV19 and TRBJ1-6): DGGITQSPKYLFRKEGQNVTLSCEQNLNHDAMYWYRQDPGQGLRLIYYSQIVNDFQKGDIAEGYSVSREKKESFPLTVTSAQKNPTAFYLCASSLGTGQYNSPLHFGNGTRLTVT.

This chain uses TRBV2 with TRBJ1-3; D is perhaps TRBD1 (6 bases). The germline gives CDR1 SNHLY, CDR2 FYNNEI. The V gene lost 6 bases and the J gene lost 0 bases, with 12 bases spanning the gap. The CDR3 has 15 amino acids. The CDR3 is CASRTGIFSGNTIYF. The CDR3 nucleotides are TGTGCCAGCAGGACAGGTATTTTCTCTGGAAACACCATATATTTT.

This chain links TRBV5-1 with TRBJ2-7; D may be TRBD1 or TRBD2 (5 bases each). This CDR3 contains 13 residues. Per the germline V gene, CDR1 is SGHRS and CDR2 is YFSETQ. Trimming removed 1 base from V and 3 bases from J, with 8 bases in between. CDR3 region: CASSLLGDYEQYF. Here the CDR3 DNA reads TGCGCCAGCAGCTTGTTGGGGGACTACGAGCAGTACTTC.

This clone was recorded a few times. V and J are TRBV7-2 and TRBJ2-3, with 12 bases lining up with TRBD2. Germline loops: CDR1 SGHTA, CDR2 FQGNSA. The J segment lost 0 bases and the V segment lost 5 bases, leaving 6 bases of the junction unmatched. The CDR3 loop spans 17 amino acids. The CDR3 DNA sequence: TGTGCCAGCAGCCCTAGCGGGGGGGCAAGAAGCACAGATACGCAGTATTTT. This sequence encodes CASSPSGGARSTDTQYF.

This chain uses TRBV30 with TRBJ2-5; 7 positions match TRBD1. Germline CDR1 GTSNPN, CDR2 SVGIG (reference sequence). CDR3 size: 14 residues. J lost 3 bases, V lost 4 bases, and 8 bases had no gene match. The CDR3 sequence: CAWNPKDRKETQYF. CDR3 DNA sequence: TGTGCCTGGAACCCTAAGGACAGGAAAGAGACCCAGTACTTC.

This clone has more than one count but fewer than ten. The V call is TRBV21-1, the J call TRBJ1-2. TRBV21-1 is tagged as a pseudogene. The CDR3 loop spans 15 amino acids. CDR3 nucleotide sequence: TGTGCCAGCAGCAAAAGACCGCCGGGGGGATATGGCTACACCTTC. Translated, it gives CASSKRPPGGYGYTF.

V is TRBV6-5 and J is TRBJ1-1; D possibly corresponds to TRBD1 (6 bases). The CDR3 runs 13 residues. Germline V gives CDR1 MNHEY, CDR2 SVGAGI. Trimming stripped 0 bases from V and 9 bases from J, with 11 bases between. CDR3 loop: CASSYSWTAQAFF. CDR3 sequence (DNA): TGTGCCAGCAGTTACTCTTGGACAGCCCAAGCTTTCTTT.

The V gene is TRBV5-1, the J gene TRBJ1-6, with D possibly being TRBD1 (6 bases). This CDR3 is 16 amino acids long. Per germline, CDR1 SGHRS and CDR2 YFSETQ. The V gene lost 4 bases and the J gene lost 9 bases, with 20 bases spanning the gap. The CDR3 sequence: CASSRIDRGRPSPLHF. The DNA of the CDR3 is TGCGCCAGCAGCCGAATTGACCGGGGGCGCCCTTCACCCCTCCACTTT.

This chain connects TRBV7-2 to TRBJ2-3, with TRBD2 matching over 11 bases. The germline CDR1 and CDR2 sequences are SGHTA and FQGNSA. V shed 0 bases and J 2 bases; nucleotides not matched to a gene: 4. This CDR3 is built from 17 residues. The CDR3 DNA reads TGTGCCAGCAGCTTAGCGCCACTAGCGGGGGTCACAGATACGCAGTATTTT. Translation: CASSLAPLAGVTDTQYF.

This clone appeared a few times. J is TRBJ1-5 and V is TRBV29-1; tentative D call: TRBD1 (5 bases). The CDR3 loop spans 12 amino acids. Trimming removed 4 bases at V and 3 bases at J, with 7 bases between. The V gene's germline CDR1 is SQVTM and CDR2 ANQGSEA. CDR3 region: CSVAGSNQPQHF. CDR3 coding DNA: TGCAGCGTTGCAGGGTCCAATCAGCCCCAGCATTTT. Full variable domain (rest looked up from reference TRBV29-1 and TRBJ1-5): SAVISQKPSRDICQRGTSLTIQCQVDSQVTMMFWYRQQPGQSLTLIATANQGSEATYESGFVIDKFPISRPNLTFSTLTVSNMSPEDSSIYLCSVAGSNQPQHFGDGTRLSIL.

The chain has TRBV7-8 and TRBJ1-1; the match to TRBD1 covers 8 bases. Germline V gene sequence: CDR1 SGHVS, CDR2 FQNEAQ. With 6 bases clipped from V and 1 base from J, the junction kept 4 bases outside the gene matches. The CDR3 loop spans 14 amino acids. The CDR3 here is CASRAGTGNTEAFF. The CDR3 nucleotides are TGTGCCAGCAGAGCCGGGACAGGGAACACTGAAGCTTTCTTT. The full variable domain, rest sourced from reference TRBV7-8 and TRBJ1-1, is GAGVSQSPRYKVAKRGQDVALRCDPISGHVSLFWYQQALGQGPEFLTYFQNEAQLDKSGLPSDRFFAERPEGSVSTLKIQRTQQEDSAVYLCASRAGTGNTEAFFGQGTRLTVV.